This T cell receptor beta chain was sequenced during a study of T cells in Graves' hyperthyroidism and ophthalmopathy. Across the whole study: Staff took peripheral blood when the initial diagnosis was made, before any treatment began.

Germline V gives CDR1 LGHNA, CDR2 YNFKEQ. Trimming took 4 bases from V and 1 from J; bases not matched to a gene: 7. The CDR3 has 16 amino acids. Authors of the study amplified TCR beta CDR3 regions from RNA transcripts. Primed by the HTBI set, a first-round RT-PCR was run on the TCR CDR3. TCRdb called the multiplex PCR reads again in MiXCR, with one record for every CDR3 protein. The sample holds fewer than 400,000 distinct CDR3 sequences, roughly 13% seen once. Under 3 months was the duration of disease in ophthalmopathy patients, who also had a Clinical Activity Score of at least 3 and a NOSPECS grade of at least 4. The source of the PBMCs was 8 to 10 ml of fresh peripheral blood. Study-wide results and caveats: In the blood, most expanded thyroid clonotypes above 0.001 appeared as well.

There are many counts of this clonotype. What it recognizes is unknown. What was sequenced was blood. V is TRBV4-2 and J is TRBJ2-5; 9 bases agree with TRBD2. This TCR was recovered from a man over 45 with Graves' ophthalmopathy. CDR3 protein: CASSPGTSMTQETQYF. CDR3 coding DNA: TGTGCCAGCAGCCCAGGGACTAGCATGACCCAAGAGACCCAGTACTTC.